Listed here are 10 T cell receptor beta chains from one sample, sequenced in a study of CD8+CD57+ T cells in acquired aplastic anemia. The TCR beta profiling, which covered VDJ combination and CDR3 sequence, was carried out using genomic DNA as the template. TCRdb redid the calling of the reads with MiXCR, one entry per CDR3 protein. The sample contains roughly 190,000 distinct CDR3 sequences, less than 65% of which appear only once. Sample: sorted CD4+, CD8+, or CD8+CD57+ T cells (not recorded which) from PBMCs. These receptors all stem from a human donor in good health, serving as a control.

The chain couples TRBV20-1 to TRBJ2-7; 8 nucleotides align to TRBD1. V trimming: 6 bases; J trimming: 0 bases; junction bases outside the gene matches: 7. The length of the CDR3 is 14 residues. The germline CDR1 and CDR2 sequences are DFQATT and SNEGSKA (reference sequence). The CDR3 here is CSATGQAGSYEQYF. The CDR3 DNA sequence: TGCAGTGCGACGGGACAGGCCGGCTCCTACGAGCAGTACTTC.

Note on this clonotype: This clone may be a read error of a much larger clone one base away. The J gene is TRBJ1-4, the V gene TRBV4-1; D gene unclear. The germline gives CDR1 MGHRA, CDR2 YSYEKL. This CDR3 comprises 15 residues. The V end was cut by 4 bases, the J end by 10 bases, with 19 bases between. The CDR3 reads CASSREGRLRGKLFF. Written as DNA, the CDR3 is TGCGCCAGCAGCCGAGAAGGCCGCCTCCGAGGAAAACTGTTTTTT.

This sequence joins TRBV20-1 and TRBJ2-7; 9 nucleotides align to TRBD2. Per the germline V gene, CDR1 is DFQATT and CDR2 is SNEGSKA (reference sequence). CDR3 length equals 13 residues. V was clipped by 3 bases and J by 5 bases; unmatched bases: 5. The CDR3 here is CSARSGGLNEQYF. CDR3 sequence (DNA): TGCAGTGCTAGGAGCGGGGGGCTGAACGAGCAGTACTTC.

The V call is TRBV7-9, the J call TRBJ2-1, with TRBD1 identical over 11 bases. The CDR3 length is 17 residues. J lost 5 bases, V lost 3 bases, and 9 bases had no gene match. Per germline, CDR1 SEHNR and CDR2 FQNEAQ (reference sequence). The CDR3 DNA follows: TGTGCCAGCAGCTTTCAACTCGGACAGGGGGCCAACAATGAGCAGTTCTTC. As protein: CASSFQLGQGANNEQFF.

This sequence joins TRBV6-1 and TRBJ1-6, with D maybe TRBD1 (6 bases). Trimming shortened V by 6 bases and J by 7 bases, and 19 bases separated the two germline ends. CDR1 and CDR2 (germline): MNHNS, SASEGT. The CDR3 length is 16 residues. CDR3 DNA: TGTGCCAGCAGCCGAACTCCAGGGGATGGAAATTCACCCCTCCACTTT. Its protein product is CASSRTPGDGNSPLHF.

As regards this clonotype: A read error may produce the germline difference seen at one junction end. The chain combines TRBV6-5 with TRBJ1-5, with D possibly TRBD1 on 5 matching bases. Germline-derived CDR1 and CDR2 are MNHEY and SVGAGI. The CDR3 has 13 residues. The CDR3 DNA follows: TGTGCCAGCAGTTACGCCAGGGACCAGCCCCAGCATTTC. Protein sequence: CASSYARDQPQHF.

The rearrangement joins TRBV15 to TRBJ1-6; D uncertain. The length of the CDR3 is 14 residues. Germline loops: CDR1 LNHNV, CDR2 YYDKDF (reference sequence). Trimming removed 2 bases from V and 11 bases from J, with 13 bases in between. The CDR3 loop reads CATSRSLDVTPLHF. The CDR3 DNA is TGTGCCACCAGCAGATCCTTAGACGTGACACCCCTCCACTTT.

This rearrangement joins TRBV6-6 to TRBJ2-7, with 10 positions matching TRBD1. After removal of 8 bases from V and 3 bases from J, the junction contained 7 bases not matched to a gene. There are 14 residues in the CDR3. Germline V lookup: CDR1 MNHNY, CDR2 SVGAGI (reference sequence). CDR3 residues: CASAPGQGIYEQYF. The CDR3 DNA sequence: TGTGCCAGCGCCCCGGGACAGGGGATCTACGAGCAGTACTTC.

This clonotype turned up a few times. The chain joins TRBV29-1 to TRBJ2-7; D is unclear. Trimming stripped 4 bases from V and 6 bases from J, with 13 bases between. The germline V gene has CDR1 SQVTM and CDR2 ANQGSEA. The CDR3 contains 12 residues. CDR3 protein: CSVGRSASEQYF. The CDR3 DNA is TGCAGCGTTGGACGAAGCGCCTCCGAGCAGTACTTC.

The chain couples TRBV5-1 to TRBJ2-7; D gene uncertain. Germline values: CDR1 SGHRS, CDR2 YFSETQ. This CDR3 spans 12 amino acids. V lost 4 bases, J lost 6 bases, and 11 bases lay in between. The CDR3 DNA is TGCGCCAGCAGCGCCGACTGGGGCGAGCAGTACTTC. Translation: CASSADWGEQYF.